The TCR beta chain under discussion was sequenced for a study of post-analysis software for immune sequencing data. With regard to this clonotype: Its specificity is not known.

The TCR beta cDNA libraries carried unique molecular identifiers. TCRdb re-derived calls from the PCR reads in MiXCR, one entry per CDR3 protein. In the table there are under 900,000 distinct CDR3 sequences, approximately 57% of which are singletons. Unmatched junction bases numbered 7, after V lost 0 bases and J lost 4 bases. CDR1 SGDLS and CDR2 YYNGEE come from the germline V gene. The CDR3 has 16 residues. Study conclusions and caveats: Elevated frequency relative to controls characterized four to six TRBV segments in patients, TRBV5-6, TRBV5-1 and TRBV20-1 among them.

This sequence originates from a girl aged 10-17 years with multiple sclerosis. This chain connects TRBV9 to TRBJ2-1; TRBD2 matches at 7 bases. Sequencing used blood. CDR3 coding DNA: TGTGCCAGCAGCGTAGCTTTGACTAGCCCTTACAATGAGCAGTTCTTC. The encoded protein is CASSVALTSPYNEQFF.